This TCR beta chain was observed in a study of blood T cell repertoires in COVID-19. Looking at the study overall: Specimens from acute and convalescent COVID-19 originated in the United States, Italy and Spain. The cDNA or gDNA used as material had been derived from T cells, B-cell-depleted T cells, or PBMCs.

The CDR3 has 14 residues. Germline loops: CDR1 SGHNT, CDR2 YYREEE (reference sequence). Trimming removed 1 base at V and 5 bases at J, with 9 bases between. The sample holds one count of this clone. Original data processing: Reference gene primer amplification in the assay estimated nucleated cell counts. The method was immunoSEQ multiplex PCR; TCRdb's version includes in-frame clones alone and lacks a portion of them. D and trimming come from the DNA, and the V and J calls and clone size come from that table. The sample holds a few hundred thousand clones, 80% to 90% seen once. Source material: peripheral blood. The clonotype comes from a woman aged 50 to 65 with acute or convalescent COVID-19. The chain combines TRBV5-4 with TRBJ1-4, with D unresolved. The CDR3 here is CASSLWAVNEKLFF. The CDR3 coding sequence is TGTGCCAGCAGCTTGTGGGCAGTAAATGAAAAACTGTTTTTT.